This section outlines one TCR beta chain sequence together with its context. Sequenced by immunoSEQ multiplex PCR; TCRdb stores in-frame clones only, minus some. The sample has around 180,000 clones, more than 70% seen once. These data belong to a study of blood T cell repertoires in COVID-19. Study information: From the United States, Italy and Spain came samples of acute and convalescent COVID-19. The cDNA or gDNA used as material had been derived from T cells, B-cell-depleted T cells, or PBMCs.

In terms of age and location, participants ranged from about 18 to 95 years and lived in approximately 26 US areas. Cohort 3 donors counted as recovered after two negative PCRs, clearance, or resolved symptoms. The receptor was derived from a woman aged 25 to 39 who had recovered from COVID-19. The sequenced sample consisted of PBMCs or T cells enriched from blood (not recorded which).

CDR3 sequence: CASSLSGWQGGTDTQYF. Here the CDR3 DNA reads TGTGCCAGCAGTTTAAGTGGGTGGCAGGGTGGAACAGATACGCAGTATTTT. The rearrangement joins TRBV27 to TRBJ2-3, with a tentative D call TRBD1 (5 bases). CDR1 and CDR2 (germline): MNHEY, SMNVEV (reference sequence). V shed 2 bases and J shed 3 bases, with 18 bases lying between them. This CDR3 region has 17 residues.